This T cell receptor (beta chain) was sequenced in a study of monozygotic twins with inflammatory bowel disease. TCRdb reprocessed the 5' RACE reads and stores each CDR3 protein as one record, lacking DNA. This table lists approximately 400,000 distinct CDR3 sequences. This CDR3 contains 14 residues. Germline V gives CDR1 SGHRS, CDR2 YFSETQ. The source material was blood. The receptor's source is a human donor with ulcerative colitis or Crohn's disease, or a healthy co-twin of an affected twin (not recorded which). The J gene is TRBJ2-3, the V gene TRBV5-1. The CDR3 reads CASSLGTSPDTQYF.